Below, 15 T cell receptor beta chains from the same sample are listed, as sequenced in a study of blood T cell repertoires in COVID-19. Measured with immunoSEQ multiplex PCR; TCRdb has only the in-frame clones, and not every one. Of about 310,000 clones detected, around 89% appear once; the ten largest clones hold around 4.5%. Sequencing was done on a sample of PBMCs or T cells enriched from blood (not recorded which). These receptors all come from a young woman with acute COVID-19.

CDR3 DNA sequence: TGTGCCAGCAGCTTAGCGAGTACTAGCGGGTTCTACGAGCAGTACTTC. This translates into CASSLASTSGFYEQYF. V gene TRBV11-1 combines with J gene TRBJ2-7; the match to TRBD2 covers 9 bases. Germline trimming cut 0 bases from V and 3 bases from J; bases unmatched to any gene: 6. The CDR3 is 16 amino acids. The germline gives CDR1 SGHAT, CDR2 FQDESV (reference sequence).

The V gene is TRBV28, the J gene TRBJ1-5; 7 nucleotides align to TRBD1. The CDR3 length is 16 residues. V gave up 6 bases and J gave up 0 bases; unmatched junction bases: 8. Germline V gene lookup returns CDR1 MDHEN and CDR2 SYDVKM. The CDR3 loop is CASSQSTGYSNQPQHF. DNA of the CDR3: TGTGCCAGCAGCCAGTCGACAGGGTATAGCAATCAGCCCCAGCATTTT. Filled out from reference TRBV28 and TRBJ1-5, the complete variable domain reads DVKVTQSSRYLVKRTGEKVFLECVQDMDHENMFWYRQDPGLGLRLIYFSYDVKMKEKGDIPEGYSVSREKKERFSLILESASTNQTSMYLCASSQSTGYSNQPQHFGDGTRLSIL.

This sequence joins TRBV6-1 and TRBJ1-5; D unclear. Trimming took off 3 bases at V and 7 bases at J, with 16 bases between the two ends. The germline V gene has CDR1 MNHNS and CDR2 SASEGT. The CDR3 sequence is 15 residues long. CDR3 sequence: CASSDLTGWAQPQHF. The CDR3 nucleotides read TGTGCCAGCAGTGACCTTACGGGGTGGGCACAGCCCCAGCATTTT.

The chain links TRBV27 to TRBJ1-2; TRBD1 matches at 7 bases. The germline CDR1 and CDR2 sequences are MNHEY and SMNVEV (reference sequence). Trimming removed 5 bases from V and 4 bases from J; junction bases left unmatched: 4. The CDR3 extends over 13 amino acids. CDR3 sequence reads: CASSMDRFYGYTF. CDR3 in DNA: TGTGCCAGCAGTATGGACAGGTTCTATGGCTACACCTTC.

The V gene is TRBV28, the J gene TRBJ2-1; TRBD1 is a possible D gene (6 bases). Trimming stripped 5 bases from V and 9 bases from J, with 11 bases between. The CDR3 runs 12 residues. Germline V lookup: CDR1 MDHEN, CDR2 SYDVKM. The CDR3 sequence: CASSPPDSEQFF. The CDR3 DNA reads TGTGCCAGCAGTCCGCCGGACAGTGAGCAGTTCTTC.

This clone was detected only once. V is TRBV5-1 and J is TRBJ2-3, with D perhaps matching TRBD2 (5 bases). This CDR3 region has 14 residues. Between the trimmed V and J ends, which lost 7 bases and 1 base, there was a span of 13 bases. Germline V CDR1 and CDR2: SGHRS, YFSETQ. CDR3 protein: CASHSRVGTDTQYF. DNA of the CDR3: TGCGCCAGCCACTCGAGGGTAGGCACAGATACGCAGTATTTT. The complete variable domain, with remaining parts taken from reference TRBV5-1 and TRBJ2-3, reads KAGVTQTPRYLIKTRGQQVTLSCSPISGHRSVSWYQQTPGQGLQFLFEYFSETQRNKGNFPGRFSGRQFSNSRSEMNVSTLELGDSALYLCASHSRVGTDTQYFGPGTRLTVL.

This chain links TRBV11-3 with TRBJ1-1; D uncertain. V was trimmed by 1 base and J by 3 bases, leaving 9 bases between them. The CDR3 runs 14 residues. In germline, CDR1 is SGHNT, CDR2 YENEEA. Written as DNA, the CDR3 is TGTGCCAGCAGCTTAGTCGGGTATCACACTGAAGCTTTCTTT. Its protein is CASSLVGYHTEAFF.

The chain employs TRBV6-6 and TRBJ2-7; 9 bases fit TRBD1. The length of the CDR3 is 14 residues. The germline V gene has CDR1 MNHNY and CDR2 SVGAGI (reference sequence). The ends lost 6 bases at V and 3 bases at J; junction bases unmatched: 6. The CDR3 DNA sequence: TGTGCCAGCAGGCTCGGACAGGGGTACTACGAGCAGTACTTC. This gives the protein CASRLGQGYYEQYF.

The V gene is TRBV7-9, the J gene TRBJ2-2, with TRBD1 as a possible D gene (5 bases). CDR1 is SEHNR and CDR2 is FQNEAQ in the germline V gene (reference sequence). CDR3 size: 13 residues. Trimming pared 6 bases from V and 5 bases from J, leaving 10 bases between. The chain's CDR3 is CASRETVTGELFF. In DNA, the CDR3 is TGTGCCAGCAGGGAGACAGTAACCGGGGAGCTGTTTTTT.

This clone has more than one count but fewer than ten. The chain uses TRBV19 and TRBJ1-6, with a weak D call TRBD1 (5 bases). Looked up from germline, CDR1 is LNHDA and CDR2 is SQIVND (reference sequence). The CDR3 consists of 19 residues. V dropped 3 bases and J dropped 3 bases, with 21 bases sitting between them. DNA for the CDR3: TGTGCCAGTAGTATTAATAGGCCGGGGGAAAAACGCTATAATTCACCCCTCCACTTT. This encodes CASSINRPGEKRYNSPLHF.

V usage is TRBV5-1 and J usage is TRBJ2-3; D unclear. Trimming removed 4 bases from V and 0 bases from J, with 12 bases in between. CDR3 length: 15 residues. The germline CDR1 and CDR2 sequences are SGHRS and YFSETQ. CDR3 amino acids: CASSLAQWSTDTQYF. The CDR3 region has the DNA TGCGCCAGCAGCCTGGCACAGTGGAGCACAGATACGCAGTATTTT.

This chain joins TRBV10-2 and TRBJ2-7; tentatively, D is TRBD1 (6 bases). The CDR3 has 16 amino acids. In germline, CDR1 is WSHSY, CDR2 SAAADI. V was cut by 0 bases and J by 6 bases, with 18 bases left in between. The CDR3 DNA reads TGCGCCAGCAGTGAGTCAGGTGGTAGGGGACATGGCGAGCAGTACTTC. Residues: CASSESGGRGHGEQYF.

The chain employs TRBV9 and TRBJ1-1; TRBD1 aligns across 8 bases. The V gene end was trimmed by 0 bases and the J gene end by 4 bases; junction bases not matched to a gene: 8. Germline V gene sequence: CDR1 SGDLS, CDR2 YYNGEE. This CDR3 region has 16 residues. The CDR3: CASSVAAGGFATEAFF. Here the CDR3 DNA reads TGTGCCAGCAGCGTAGCGGCAGGGGGCTTTGCCACTGAAGCTTTCTTT.

This sequence joins TRBV19 and TRBJ1-5; tentatively, D is TRBD1 (6 bases). The CDR3 is made up of 17 amino acids. Germline CDR1 is LNHDA and CDR2 is SQIVND (reference sequence). The V end was cut by 5 bases, the J end by 0 bases, with 17 bases between. As DNA, the CDR3 is TGTGCCAGTAGTTTCCTCCGGGACACGCTTAGCAATCAGCCCCAGCATTTT. It translates to CASSFLRDTLSNQPQHF. Together with reference TRBV19 and TRBJ1-5, the CDR3 gives the full variable domain: DGGITQSPKYLFRKEGQNVTLSCEQNLNHDAMYWYRQDPGQGLRLIYYSQIVNDFQKGDIAEGYSVSREKKESFPLTVTSAQKNPTAFYLCASSFLRDTLSNQPQHFGDGTRLSIL.

CDR3 sequence: CASSLVSPGDYGYTF. The CDR3 DNA reads TGCGCCAGCAGCTTGGTCAGTCCCGGGGACTATGGCTACACCTTC. The V call is TRBV5-1, the J call TRBJ1-2; D unclear. Germline lookup yields CDR1 SGHRS and CDR2 YFSETQ. Between the trimmed V and J ends, which lost 0 bases and 3 bases, there was a span of 12 bases. The CDR3 loop spans 15 amino acids.